The 18 T cell receptor beta chains reported below all come from one sample, sequenced in a study of cytomegalovirus exposure and HLA in healthy donors. PCR employed 60 Vbeta and 13 Jbeta primers. The data were produced by immunoSEQ multiplex PCR, yet TCRdb's version contains in-frame clones alone and is incomplete. This repertoire shows roughly 99,000 clones, over 75% found once; its top ten account for 2% to 2.5%. The sequenced sample consisted of PBMCs. These receptors came from a man under 40 in good health and CMV-seronegative.

The gene calls are TRBV28 and TRBJ1-5; D not certain. Germline V gene data show CDR1 as MDHEN and CDR2 as SYDVKM. Trimming cost V 8 bases and J 5 bases, with 4 bases left between them. The CDR3 has 10 amino acids. The CDR3 DNA reads as TGTGCCAGCGGAGATCAGCCCCAGCATTTT. This sequence encodes CASGDQPQHF.

Note on this clone: The sample carries other DNA sequences with the same CDR3. The rearrangement joins TRBV4-1 to TRBJ2-7; TRBD1 agrees at 10 bases. The CDR3 covers 15 residues. Per germline, CDR1 MGHRA and CDR2 YSYEKL. V shed 1 base and J 3 bases; nucleotides not matched to a gene: 3. The DNA of the CDR3 is TGCGCCAGCAGCCAAGGACAGGGGGCCAGCTACGAGCAGTACTTC. This codes for CASSQGQGASYEQYF.

The V and J genes are TRBV9 and TRBJ1-1; D remains ambiguous. V lost 4 bases, J lost 2 bases, and 9 bases lay in between. Germline CDR1 reads SGDLS; CDR2 reads YYNGEE. The CDR3 has 13 amino acids. The CDR3 spells CASSRGLNTEAFF. As DNA, the CDR3 is TGTGCCAGCAGCCGAGGCCTAAACACTGAAGCTTTCTTT. Supplemented by reference TRBV9 and TRBJ1-1, the full variable domain reads DSGVTQTPKHLITATGQRVTLRCSPRSGDLSVYWYQQSLDQGLQFLIQYYNGEERAKGNILERFSAQQFPDLHSELNLSSLELGDSALYFCASSRGLNTEAFFGQGTRLTVV.

CDR3 bases: TGTGCCTGGAGGACCCTCATCGACATGAACACTGAAGCTTTCTTT. This translates into CAWRTLIDMNTEAFF. The chain links TRBV30 to TRBJ1-1; D gene ambiguous. V was clipped by 3 bases and J by 0 bases, with 14 bases between them. This CDR3 spans 15 amino acids. The germline V gene has CDR1 GTSNPN and CDR2 SVGIG (reference sequence).

This chain uses TRBV5-6 with TRBJ1-5, with TRBD1 matching 10 bases. Unmatched junction bases numbered 14, after V lost 3 bases and J lost 8 bases. This CDR3 spans 17 amino acids. The germline V gene has CDR1 SGHDT and CDR2 YYEEEE. This CDR3 is CASSWLNETGGREPQHF. The CDR3, as DNA: TGTGCCAGCAGCTGGCTCAACGAGACAGGGGGCAGGGAGCCCCAGCATTTT.

The V call is TRBV7-8, the J call TRBJ1-1; TRBD1 matches at 8 bases. Germline V gene sequence: CDR1 SGHVS, CDR2 FQNEAQ. This CDR3 has 14 residues. Germline trimming cut 4 bases from V and 1 base from J; bases unmatched to any gene: 2. The CDR3 DNA reads TGTGCCAGCAGCTCGGACAGGGAGAACACTGAAGCTTTCTTT. Translated: CASSSDRENTEAFF.

The V gene is TRBV28, the J gene TRBJ1-5; D unresolved. Germline values: CDR1 MDHEN, CDR2 SYDVKM. This CDR3 comprises 13 residues. V was clipped by 6 bases and J by 6 bases, with 12 bases between them. CDR3 bases: TGTGCCAGCAGCCCATGGAGTAGTCAGCCCCAGCATTTT. It yields the protein CASSPWSSQPQHF.

This chain joins TRBV6-5 and TRBJ2-3, with 11 bases aligning to TRBD2. V lost 1 base to trimming and J lost 11 bases; unmatched junction nucleotides: 8. The CDR3 has 15 amino acids. CDR1 and CDR2 from the germline V gene are MNHEY and SVGAGI. Written as DNA, the CDR3 is TGTGCCAGCAGTTACTGGGCTAGCGGGGGGAAAGTGCAGTATTTT. This codes for CASSYWASGGKVQYF.

This chain connects TRBV5-4 to TRBJ2-2; tentative D call: TRBD2 (7 bases). This CDR3 has 15 amino acids. The germline V and J ends were trimmed by 4 bases and 3 bases, with 13 bases remaining between them. CDR1 and CDR2 (germline): SGHNT, YYREEE (reference sequence). In DNA form, the CDR3 reads TGTGCCAGCAGCCCTGGGGGGGCAGACACCGGGGAGCTGTTTTTT. Its translation is CASSPGGADTGELFF.

In its sample, this clone was seen once. The rearrangement links TRBV29-1 to TRBJ1-1; the D gene is possibly TRBD1 (5 bases). The CDR3 is made up of 14 amino acids. V was shortened by 2 bases and J by 6 bases, with 16 bases between the two germline ends. From germline, CDR1 is SQVTM and CDR2 ANQGSEA. The CDR3 is CSVERGSTSPEAFF. CDR3 sequence (DNA): TGCAGCGTTGAAAGGGGCAGTACATCGCCTGAAGCTTTCTTT.

The J gene is TRBJ2-7, the V gene TRBV6-5, with 8 bases aligning to TRBD1. The CDR3 covers 13 residues. CDR1 is MNHEY, CDR2 SVGAGI, per germline. V dropped 6 bases and J dropped 2; count of bases not matched to a gene: 3. For the CDR3, the DNA is TGTGCCAGCAGACCAGGGGGCACCTACGAGCAGTACTTC. It encodes CASRPGGTYEQYF.

J is TRBJ2-7 and V is TRBV2, with D perhaps matching TRBD2 (5 bases). This CDR3 comprises 13 residues. The germline gives CDR1 SNHLY, CDR2 FYNNEI. With 0 bases removed from V and 6 bases from J, the gap between germline ends came to 9 bases. The CDR3 is CASSEALGGEQYF. The CDR3 nucleotides are TGTGCCAGCAGTGAAGCGCTTGGAGGCGAGCAGTACTTC.

The chain links TRBV5-1 to TRBJ1-2; TRBD1 agrees at 11 bases. The CDR3 extends over 16 amino acids. The germline gives CDR1 SGHRS, CDR2 YFSETQ. V gave up 5 bases and J gave up 0 bases; unmatched junction bases: 6. CDR3 amino acids: CASRRTGGLTNYGYTF. DNA of the CDR3: TGCGCCAGCAGGCGGACAGGGGGCTTGACTAACTATGGCTACACCTTC.

This clone was seen a few times. The chain is built from TRBV7-9 and TRBJ2-7, with D possibly matching TRBD1 (6 bases). The CDR3 consists of 12 residues. The germline V and J ends were trimmed by 5 bases and 4 bases, with 9 bases remaining between them. Per the germline V gene, CDR1 is SEHNR and CDR2 is FQNEAQ (reference sequence). The CDR3 loop is CASSRTGYEQYF. The DNA of the CDR3 is TGTGCCAGCAGCCGTACAGGGTACGAGCAGTACTTC. Complete variable domain (other parts from reference TRBV7-9 and TRBJ2-7): DTGVSQNPRHKITKRGQNVTFRCDPISEHNRLYWYRQTLGQGPEFLTYFQNEAQLEKSRLLSDRFSAERPKGSFSTLEIQRTEQGDSAMYLCASSRTGYEQYFGPGTRLTVT.

The CDR3 sequence is CASTTGLNTEAFF. The CDR3 region has the DNA TGTGCCAGCACGACGGGGTTGAACACTGAAGCTTTCTTT. The chain uses TRBV13 and TRBJ1-1; D is undetermined. Germline V gene sequence: CDR1 PRHDT, CDR2 FYEKMQ (reference sequence). V lost 7 bases and J 0 bases, leaving 9 bases between the germline ends. The CDR3 is made up of 13 amino acids.

V gene TRBV6-1 combines with J gene TRBJ1-5; D is possibly TRBD1 (6 bases). The CDR3 extends over 14 amino acids. Germline CDR1 MNHNS, CDR2 SASEGT. Trimming removed 8 bases at V and 7 bases at J, with 18 bases between. CDR3 nucleotide sequence: TGTGCCAGCGGGCGACTGGACCAGGGGCAGCCCCAGCATTTT. Its translation: CASGRLDQGQPQHF.

This chain connects TRBV30 to TRBJ1-5, with D possibly matching TRBD1 (6 bases). The CDR3 runs 13 residues. V was pared by 5 bases and J by 4 bases, with 12 bases between. Germline CDR1 and CDR2: GTSNPN and SVGIG (reference sequence). The CDR3 sequence: CAWGTGWNQPQHF. The CDR3 nucleotides read TGTGCCTGGGGTACAGGGTGGAATCAGCCCCAGCATTTT.

This clone was seen a single time. The V call is TRBV7-9, the J call TRBJ2-7, with 10 bases lining up with TRBD1. Germline-derived CDR1 and CDR2 are SEHNR and FQNEAQ (reference sequence). The CDR3 consists of 14 residues. Trimming cost V 5 bases and J 5 bases; bases outside gene matches: 6. The CDR3 sequence: CASSPPGQGDEQYF. In DNA form, the CDR3 reads TGTGCCAGCAGCCCCCCTGGACAGGGGGACGAGCAGTACTTC. The whole variable domain, filled in from reference TRBV7-9 and TRBJ2-7, reads DTGVSQNPRHKITKRGQNVTFRCDPISEHNRLYWYRQTLGQGPEFLTYFQNEAQLEKSRLLSDRFSAERPKGSFSTLEIQRTEQGDSAMYLCASSPPGQGDEQYFGPGTRLTVT.